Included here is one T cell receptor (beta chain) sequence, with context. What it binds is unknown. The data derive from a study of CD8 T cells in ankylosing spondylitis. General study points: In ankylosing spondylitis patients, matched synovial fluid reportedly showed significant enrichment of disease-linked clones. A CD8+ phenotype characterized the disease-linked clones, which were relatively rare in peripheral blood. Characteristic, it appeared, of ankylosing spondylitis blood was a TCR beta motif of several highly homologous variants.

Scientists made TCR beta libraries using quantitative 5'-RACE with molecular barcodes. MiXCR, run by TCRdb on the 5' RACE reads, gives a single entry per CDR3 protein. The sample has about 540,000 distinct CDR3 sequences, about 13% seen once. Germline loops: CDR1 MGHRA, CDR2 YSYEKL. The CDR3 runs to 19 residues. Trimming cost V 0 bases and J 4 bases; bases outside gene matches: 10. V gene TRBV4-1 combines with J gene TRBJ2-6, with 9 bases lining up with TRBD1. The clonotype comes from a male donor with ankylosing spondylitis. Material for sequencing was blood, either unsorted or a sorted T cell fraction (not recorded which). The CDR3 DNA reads TGCGCCAGCAGCCAAGACCAAGGGACAGGGTGGTCCGGGGCCAACGTCCTGACTTTC. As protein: CASSQDQGTGWSGANVLTF.